A selection of T cell receptor beta chains follows, all from one sample in a study of blood T cell repertoires in COVID-19. The protocol was immunoSEQ multiplex PCR, while the TCRdb copy is restricted to in-frame clones and leaves out a portion. The sample has 290,000 or so clones, around 91% seen once; the top ten hold approximately 4.5%. Sequencing was carried out using PBMCs or T cells enriched from blood (not recorded which). Source of these receptors: a young woman with acute COVID-19. Each CDR3 is given with its conserved first and last residue. The D gene is left open where the match is weak. The size field is filled for only some rows; it gives once, few, many or a size class.

d_gene,abundance,v_gene,j_gene,CDR3nt,CDR3aa
NA,NA,TRBV19,TRBJ2-1,TGTGCCAGTAGTATAGGGGCCCCCGGCTGGTACAATGAGCAGTTCTTC,CASSIGAPGWYNEQFF
TRBD1,NA,TRBV9,TRBJ1-4,TGTGCCAGCAGCGGTGGGACAGCAGCAACTAATGAAAAACTGTTTTTT,CASSGGTAATNEKLFF
TRBD1,NA,TRBV10-3,TRBJ1-6,TGTGCCACTAAACAGGGGGAGCATTCACCCCTCCACTTT,CATKQGEHSPLHF
TRBD2,NA,TRBV2,TRBJ2-5,TGTGCCAGCAGCGGGGGGGTCTTTGAGACCCAGTACTTC,CASSGGVFETQYF
TRBD1,NA,TRBV5-5,TRBJ1-6,TGTGCCAGCAGCTTTACTCCGGACAGGGGAAGCTCACCCCTCCACTTT,CASSFTPDRGSSPLHF
TRBD2,once,TRBV10-2,TRBJ2-1,TGCGCCAGCCAGCGGGAAAGGGGTGAGCAGTTCTTC,CASQRERGEQFF
NA,few,TRBV10-1,TRBJ1-2,TGCGCCAGCAGAAGTAAAGCCCCCTATGGCTACACCTTC,CASRSKAPYGYTF
NA,NA,TRBV5-1,TRBJ2-7,TGCGCCAGCAGTCTAGACAGGTCCAGAAACGACGAGCAGTACTTC,CASSLDRSRNDEQYF
NA,NA,TRBV18,TRBJ2-1,TGTGCCAGCTCACCGCAGCTTGACTCTGAGCAGTTCTTC,CASSPQLDSEQFF
TRBD1,NA,TRBV6-1,TRBJ2-2,TGTGCCAGCAGTGTTCCCAGGGGGCTTGACACCGGGGAGCTGTTTTTT,CASSVPRGLDTGELFF
NA,NA,TRBV19,TRBJ1-5,TGTGCCAGTAGTATATTGGACACAAATCAGCCCCAGCATTTT,CASSILDTNQPQHF
TRBD2,NA,TRBV7-9,TRBJ2-3,TGTGCCAGCAGCTTAGCAGCGGGAGGAGTAGATACGCAGTATTTT,CASSLAAGGVDTQYF
NA,NA,TRBV27,TRBJ2-1,TGTGCCAGCAGTTCTGGGCCCAATGAGCAGTTCTTC,CASSSGPNEQFF
TRBD2,NA,TRBV3-1/TRBV3-2,TRBJ2-7,TGTGCCAGCAGCCAGGCGGGACTAGAGTCTTACGAGCAGTACTTC,CASSQAGLESYEQYF
NA,NA,TRBV3-1/TRBV3-2,TRBJ2-6,TGTGCCAGCAGCCAGGACTTCTCTGGGGCCAACGTCCTGACTTTC,CASSQDFSGANVLTF
NA,NA,TRBV29-1,TRBJ1-5,TGCAGCGTTGAAGTCGGTCCGCCGGGTCAGCCCCAGCATTTT,CSVEVGPPGQPQHF
NA,NA,TRBV25-1,TRBJ1-1,TGTGCCAGCAGTGAATCCGGGTACCTTAACACTGAAGCTTTCTTT,CASSESGYLNTEAFF
NA,NA,TRBV27,TRBJ1-4,TGTGCCAGCAGTTCTTACAGAACAACTAATGAAAAACTGTTTTTT,CASSSYRTTNEKLFF
TRBD1,NA,TRBV12-5,TRBJ2-7,TGTGCTAGTGCCCCCGACAGGGGGAGCTACGAGCAGTACTTC,CASAPDRGSYEQYF
TRBD2,NA,TRBV6-1,TRBJ2-7,TGTGCCAGCAGTGAAGGGGGATCGACTAGCGCCCACGAGCAGTACTTC,CASSEGGSTSAHEQYF
TRBD2,NA,TRBV2,TRBJ2-1,TGTGCCAGCATCACCGGACTAGCGGGAGCACGGGAGCAGTTCTTC,CASITGLAGAREQFF
NA,NA,TRBV5-1,TRBJ1-1,TGCGCCAGCACGGCGGGAACCTCCGGGAGGGGCACTGAAGCTTTCTTT,CASTAGTSGRGTEAFF
NA,NA,TRBV12-3/TRBV12-4,TRBJ1-5,TGTGCCAGCAGTTTAGGGGGGCTTCAGCCCCAGCATTTT,CASSLGGLQPQHF
NA,NA,TRBV19,TRBJ2-2,TGTGCCAGTAGTATTGAGGAGGGGCGAATCGACACCGGGGAGCTGTTTTTT,CASSIEEGRIDTGELFF
TRBD1,once,TRBV10-2,TRBJ1-1,TGCGCCAGCAGTCAGACAGGGGTGAACACTGAAGCTTTCTTT,CASSQTGVNTEAFF
TRBD1,NA,TRBV13,TRBJ1-6,TGTGCCAGCAGCTTCCCAGGGGGCTCGGATTCACCCCTCCACTTT,CASSFPGGSDSPLHF
TRBD1,NA,TRBV11-3,TRBJ2-6,TGTGCCAGCAGCTTAGATTTAGTGGGACAGCCATCTGGGGCCAACGTCCTGACTTTC,CASSLDLVGQPSGANVLTF
TRBD2,NA,TRBV7-2,TRBJ2-2,TGTGCCAGCAGCTTAACCCACACTAGCGGATCGGACACCGGGGAGCTGTTTTTT,CASSLTHTSGSDTGELFF
TRBD1,NA,TRBV14,TRBJ1-4,TGTGCCAGCAGCCCACAGAGGTTGTCCGGGACAGGATATGAAAAACTGTTTTTT,CASSPQRLSGTGYEKLFF
TRBD1,NA,TRBV3-1/TRBV3-2,TRBJ2-7,TGTGCCAGCAGCCGTTCGGGACAGTTCTACGAGCAGTACTTC,CASSRSGQFYEQYF
NA,NA,TRBV29-1,TRBJ1-1,TGCAGCGTTTACAACAGCGGGAACACTGAAGCTTTCTTT,CSVYNSGNTEAFF
TRBD1,NA,TRBV20-1,TRBJ1-5,TGCAGTGCTAGTGGTAGACAGGGGGCATGGGATGGCAATCAGCCCCAGCATTTT,CSASGRQGAWDGNQPQHF
NA,NA,TRBV3-1/TRBV3-2,TRBJ2-7,TGTGCCAGCAGCCAAGAGGGCACCGTCCAGTACTTC,CASSQEGTVQYF
NA,NA,TRBV3-1/TRBV3-2,TRBJ1-6,TGTGCCAGCAGCCATGATAGTTCACCCCTCCACTTT,CASSHDSSPLHF
NA,NA,TRBV4-1,TRBJ1-2,TGCGCCAGCAGCCAAGTGGACTTTTTCGGAGACTATGGCTACACCTTC,CASSQVDFFGDYGYTF
NA,few,TRBV4-2,TRBJ1-2,TGTGCCAGCAGCCAAGATCAGGGCATCTATGGCTACACCTTC,CASSQDQGIYGYTF
NA,few,TRBV9,TRBJ2-2,TGTGCCAGCACCAACAGGGCCGGGGAGCTGTTTTTT,CASTNRAGELFF
NA,NA,TRBV2,TRBJ2-3,TGTGCCACCGGACTGCGCGACACAGATACGCAGTATTTT,CATGLRDTDTQYF
TRBD1,NA,TRBV27,TRBJ1-2,TGTGCCAGCAGTTTAGGACAGGGGCAGGGCTACACCTTC,CASSLGQGQGYTF
NA,NA,TRBV4-2,TRBJ1-6,TGTGCCAGCAGCCAAGTAAAGACGGAGGCACCCCTCCACTTT,CASSQVKTEAPLHF
TRBD2,NA,TRBV9,TRBJ2-1,TGTGCCAGCAGCGTAAAAGCGGGAGTAGGAAATGAGCAGTTCTTC,CASSVKAGVGNEQFF
NA,few,TRBV3-1/TRBV3-2,TRBJ1-6,TGTGCCAGCAGCCAGGGGCCGAATTCACCCCTCCACTTT,CASSQGPNSPLHF
TRBD1,NA,TRBV7-2,TRBJ1-1,TGTGCCAGCAGCTTAAGGGGGCGGACAGAATTGGCTTTCTTT,CASSLRGRTELAFF
TRBD2,NA,TRBV5-4,TRBJ2-3,TGTGCCAGCAGCTTAGGGACTAGCGGTTCAGATACGCAGTATTTT,CASSLGTSGSDTQYF
NA,NA,TRBV11-2,TRBJ1-1,TGTGCCAGCAGCTTATCCGGGACACCCCAAGAAGCTTTCTTT,CASSLSGTPQEAFF
NA,NA,TRBV24-1,TRBJ1-2,TGTGCCACCAGTGACCCGACAGGAACCTATGGCTACACCTTC,CATSDPTGTYGYTF
NA,once,TRBV21-1,TRBJ2-7,TGTGCCAGCAGCAAAGAGATAGTGGGGAGACAGGGACCTAGCGGGATTTACGAGCAGTACTTC,CASSKEIVGRQGPSGIYEQYF
TRBD2,NA,TRBV19,TRBJ2-7,TGTGCCAGTAGTAGGGGACTAGACGGCTACGAGCAGTACTTC,CASSRGLDGYEQYF
TRBD2,once,TRBV25-1,TRBJ2-1,TGTGCCAGCAGTGAATATGCGCGGGAGCAACAGTTCTTC,CASSEYAREQQFF
NA,NA,TRBV6-5,TRBJ2-5,TGTGCCAGCAGGGTCAGGGGCCCAGAGACCCAGTACTTC,CASRVRGPETQYF
NA,NA,TRBV12-3/TRBV12-4,TRBJ2-7,TGTGCCAGCAGTTTAGACACAACCTACGAGCAGTACTTC,CASSLDTTYEQYF
NA,NA,TRBV5-5,TRBJ2-4,TGTGCCAGCAGCGCCGGGACATACATAACCAAAAACATTCAGTACTTC,CASSAGTYITKNIQYF
TRBD1,NA,TRBV28,TRBJ2-2,TGTGCCAGCAGACCGGGACAGGGGGCTATCGGGGAGCTGTTTTTT,CASRPGQGAIGELFF
TRBD2,NA,TRBV19,TRBJ2-6,TGTGCGTCAAACCGGGGGGTAACGGTCTCTGGGGCCAACGTCCTGACTTTC,CASNRGVTVSGANVLTF
NA,NA,TRBV28,TRBJ1-2,TGTGCCAGCAGTTTATTTCCCTCAGGGGGCTACACCTTC,CASSLFPSGGYTF